Below are 20 T cell receptor beta chains sequenced from a single sample in a study of cytomegalovirus exposure and HLA in healthy donors. Generated by immunoSEQ multiplex PCR, the TCRdb table keeps only in-frame clones and is missing some. The sample holds over 150,000 clones, about 86% seen once. Material: PBMCs. The receptors shown here come from a woman aged 18-35 years in good health and CMV-seropositive.

The V call is TRBV7-8, the J call TRBJ1-5, with D possibly matching TRBD1 (6 bases). V gave up 8 bases and J gave up 2 bases, with 13 bases separating them. The CDR3 is 14 residues long. CDR1 and CDR2 (germline): SGHVS, FQNEAQ. The CDR3 nucleotides read TGTGCCAGCGCAGGGCAGGGGCGCAATCAGCCCCAGCATTTT. Its translation is CASAGQGRNQPQHF.

The chain recombines TRBV19 with TRBJ1-2; D not certain. The V end was cut by 2 bases, the J end by 0 bases, with 10 bases between. The CDR3 is 15 residues long. In germline, CDR1 is LNHDA, CDR2 SQIVND (reference sequence). CDR3: CASSINSIANYGYTF. CDR3 coding DNA: TGTGCCAGTAGTATAAACTCCATAGCTAACTATGGCTACACCTTC.

This chain uses TRBV27 with TRBJ1-1, with 9 bases fitting TRBD1. The CDR3 has 18 amino acids. The germline CDR1 and CDR2 sequences are MNHEY and SMNVEV (reference sequence). V gave up 0 bases and J gave up 1 base; unmatched junction bases: 9. The CDR3 here is CASSLSGTGSMRNTEAFF. CDR3 DNA: TGTGCCAGCAGTTTATCTGGGACAGGGAGTATGAGGAACACTGAAGCTTTCTTT.

This chain uses TRBV19 with TRBJ2-3, with TRBD2 matching 7 bases. Unmatched junction bases numbered 8, after V lost 7 bases and J lost 4 bases. CDR1 and CDR2 from the germline V gene are LNHDA and SQIVND (reference sequence). The CDR3 extends over 14 amino acids. The CDR3 region is CASTSGLTSDTQYF. The CDR3 DNA reads as TGTGCCAGTACCTCGGGACTAACCTCAGATACGCAGTATTTT.

This chain links TRBV11-2 with TRBJ2-1; no reliable D call. Germline V gives CDR1 SGHAT, CDR2 FQNNGV. This CDR3 has 14 residues. Trimming took 2 bases from V and 4 from J, leaving 9 bases between them. CDR3 nucleotide sequence: TGTGCCAGCAGCTTACGTCCCGGGTACAATGAGCAGTTCTTC. Amino acid sequence: CASSLRPGYNEQFF.

This chain joins TRBV7-6 and TRBJ1-5; TRBD1 might be the D (5 bases). Trimming stripped 0 bases from V and 1 base from J, with 10 bases between. Germline V gene sequence: CDR1 SGHVS, CDR2 FNYEAQ. The CDR3 length is 16 residues. The CDR3 coding sequence is TGTGCCAGCAGCTTAGCCTCAGGGCGAAGCAATCAGCCCCAGCATTTT. Its protein product is CASSLASGRSNQPQHF. The full variable domain, its missing parts supplied by reference TRBV7-6 and TRBJ1-5, is GAGVSQSPRYKVTKRGQDVALRCDPISGHVSLYWYRQALGQGPEFLTYFNYEAQQDKSGLPNDRFSAERPEGSISTLTIQRTEQRDSAMYRCASSLASGRSNQPQHFGDGTRLSIL.

V and J are TRBV18 and TRBJ2-1; perhaps TRBD1 as D (5 bases). Germline values: CDR1 KGHSH, CDR2 LQKENI. The CDR3 contains 13 residues. Trimming stripped 2 bases from V and 7 bases from J, with 9 bases between. The CDR3 here is CASSPDRANEQFF. The CDR3 DNA follows: TGTGCCAGCTCACCAGACAGAGCGAATGAGCAGTTCTTC.

This clone has a single count. The rearrangement joins TRBV7-7 to TRBJ2-3; 7 bases map to TRBD1. The CDR3 sequence is 15 residues long. Germline values: CDR1 SSHAT, CDR2 FNYEAQ (reference sequence). After removal of 5 bases from V and 4 bases from J, the junction contained 9 bases not matched to a gene. The CDR3 loop is CASSLEGAGADTQYF. The CDR3 bases are TGTGCCAGCAGCCTCGAGGGGGCTGGCGCAGATACGCAGTATTTT.

The gene calls are TRBV9 and TRBJ1-2, with a possible D match to TRBD1 (5 bases). V lost 4 bases and J 8 bases, leaving 21 bases between the germline ends. Looked up from germline, CDR1 is SGDLS and CDR2 is YYNGEE. The CDR3 is 15 residues long. The CDR3 sequence: CASSPSQGSAEGYTF. The CDR3 DNA follows: TGTGCCAGCAGCCCGTCCCAGGGATCGGCGGAAGGCTACACCTTC.

The CDR3 spells CASRRGKYGYTF. In DNA form, the CDR3 reads TGTGCCAGCAGAAGGGGGAAGTATGGCTACACCTTC. The chain employs TRBV11-2 and TRBJ1-2; perhaps TRBD1 as D (6 bases). This CDR3 region has 12 residues. The V and J ends lost 6 bases and 5 bases respectively, with 10 bases between them. Looked up from germline, CDR1 is SGHAT and CDR2 is FQNNGV.

The chain combines TRBV18 with TRBJ2-7; 7 positions agree with TRBD1. Trimming cost V 6 bases and J 0 bases; bases outside gene matches: 8. The germline V gene encodes CDR1 KGHSH and CDR2 LQKENI. The CDR3 covers 15 residues. The CDR3 sequence is CASSPGTASSYEQYF. The CDR3 DNA reads as TGTGCCAGCTCTCCTGGGACAGCCAGCTCCTACGAGCAGTACTTC.

The V call is TRBV11-2, the J call TRBJ2-7; 7 bases are a match to TRBD1. V lost 5 bases to trimming and J lost 3 bases; unmatched junction nucleotides: 10. The CDR3 covers 15 residues. The germline CDR1 and CDR2 sequences are SGHAT and FQNNGV. The CDR3 sequence is CASSKPGQSNYEQYF. For the CDR3, the DNA is TGTGCCAGCAGCAAGCCGGGACAGTCAAACTACGAGCAGTACTTC.

This clone was seen a few times. V usage is TRBV2 and J usage is TRBJ1-6; the match to TRBD1 covers 10 bases. Looked up from germline, CDR1 is SNHLY and CDR2 is FYNNEI. This CDR3 comprises 14 residues. The trim removed 4 bases at V and 10 bases at J, leaving 4 bases unmatched. The CDR3 bases are TGTGCCAGCAGTGGGACAGGGGGGAGATCACCCCTCCACTTT. This sequence encodes CASSGTGGRSPLHF. Based on the CDR3 plus reference TRBV2 and TRBJ1-6, the full variable domain is EPEVTQTPSHQVTQMGQEVILRCVPISNHLYFYWYRQILGQKVEFLVSFYNNEISEKSEIFDDQFSVERPDGSNFTLKIRSTKLEDSAMYFCASSGTGGRSPLHFGNGTRLTVT.

This chain connects TRBV19 to TRBJ2-2; 12 bases are shared with TRBD2. This CDR3 is 14 amino acids long. Germline CDR1 and CDR2: LNHDA and SQIVND (reference sequence). Trimming cost V 5 bases and J 5 bases; bases outside gene matches: 0. The CDR3 reads CASSGLAGTGELFF. DNA for the CDR3: TGTGCCAGTAGTGGACTAGCGGGGACCGGGGAGCTGTTTTTT.

Only one count was recorded for this clone. V and J are TRBV19 and TRBJ2-7, with D uncertain. The V end was cut by 8 bases, the J end by 1 base, with 12 bases between. The CDR3 totals 13 residues. Germline loops: CDR1 LNHDA, CDR2 SQIVND (reference sequence). The CDR3 nucleotides are TGTGCCAGTTCCTGGGCAGATTCCTACGAGCAGTACTTC. This translates into CASSWADSYEQYF. The variable domain in full, with the rest retrieved from reference TRBV19 and TRBJ2-7, is DGGITQSPKYLFRKEGQNVTLSCEQNLNHDAMYWYRQDPGQGLRLIYYSQIVNDFQKGDIAEGYSVSREKKESFPLTVTSAQKNPTAFYLCASSWADSYEQYFGPGTRLTVT.

The V and J genes are TRBV15 and TRBJ2-1, with a possible D match to TRBD2 (6 bases). This CDR3 is 13 amino acids long. CDR1 and CDR2 (germline): LNHNV, YYDKDF (reference sequence). V was shortened by 4 bases and J by 2 bases, with 6 bases between the two germline ends. The DNA of the CDR3 is TGTGCCACCAGCACGGGGGCCTACAATGAGCAGTTCTTC. This translates into CATSTGAYNEQFF.

This clone has a single count. The V gene is TRBV7-2, the J gene TRBJ2-3, with 11 bases lining up with TRBD2. V was pared by 1 base and J by 5 bases, with 8 bases of the junction left unmatched. The V gene's germline CDR1 is SGHTA and CDR2 FQGNSA. This CDR3 has 17 residues. CDR3 bases: TGTGCCAGCAGCTTAGTTATGGGACTAGCGGTGGGAGATACGCAGTATTTT. It codes for CASSLVMGLAVGDTQYF.

J is TRBJ2-7 and V is TRBV5-6, with 12 bases matching TRBD2. The length of the CDR3 is 16 residues. CDR1 is SGHDT, CDR2 YYEEEE, per germline. Germline trimming cut 4 bases from V and 2 bases from J; bases unmatched to any gene: 7. This CDR3 reads CASSPWTSGVTYEQYF. The CDR3 DNA sequence: TGTGCCAGCAGCCCCTGGACTAGCGGGGTCACCTACGAGCAGTACTTC.

This clone was seen once. The chain employs TRBV18 and TRBJ1-1; D ambiguous. The germline V and J ends were trimmed by 2 bases and 4 bases, with 14 bases remaining between them. CDR1 is KGHSH, CDR2 LQKENI, per germline. The CDR3 is 15 residues long. The CDR3 reads CASSPVPERATEAFF. In nucleotides, the CDR3 is TGTGCCAGCTCACCAGTCCCCGAAAGAGCCACTGAAGCTTTCTTT.

CDR3 DNA: TGTGCCAGCAGCCCTGTCGGACAGGACAATGAGCAGTTCTTC. Residues: CASSPVGQDNEQFF. The rearrangement joins TRBV5-6 to TRBJ2-1, with 7 bases identical to TRBD1. The CDR3 is 14 amino acids. Per the germline V gene, CDR1 is SGHDT and CDR2 is YYEEEE. V lost 4 bases to trimming and J lost 5 bases; unmatched junction nucleotides: 6.